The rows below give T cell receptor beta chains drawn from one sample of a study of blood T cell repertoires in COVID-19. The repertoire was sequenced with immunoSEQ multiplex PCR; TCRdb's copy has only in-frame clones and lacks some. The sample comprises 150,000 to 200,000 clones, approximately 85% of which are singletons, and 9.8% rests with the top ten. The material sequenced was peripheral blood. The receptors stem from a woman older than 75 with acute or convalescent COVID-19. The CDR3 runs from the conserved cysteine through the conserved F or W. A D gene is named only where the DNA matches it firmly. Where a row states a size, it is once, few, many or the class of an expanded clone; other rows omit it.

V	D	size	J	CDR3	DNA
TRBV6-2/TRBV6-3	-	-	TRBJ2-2	CASSYSVELFF	TGTGCCAGCAGTTACTCCGTGGAGCTGTTTTTT
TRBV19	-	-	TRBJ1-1	CASSVGQNTEAFF	TGTGCCAGTAGTGTCGGACAAAACACTGAAGCTTTCTTT
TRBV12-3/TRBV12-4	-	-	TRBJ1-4	CASSFESHEKLFF	TGTGCCAGCAGTTTTGAGTCTCATGAAAAACTGTTTTTT
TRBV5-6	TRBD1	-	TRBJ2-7	CASSPPGQGLYEQYF	TGTGCCAGCAGCCCGCCGGGACAGGGGTTATACGAGCAGTACTTC
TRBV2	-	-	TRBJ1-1	CASLSFPGVNTEAFF	TGTGCCAGCCTTTCCTTCCCAGGGGTTAACACTGAAGCTTTCTTT
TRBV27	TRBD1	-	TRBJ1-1	CASSQQGDMRNTEAFF	TGTGCCAGCAGTCAGCAGGGGGACATGCGGAACACTGAAGCTTTCTTT
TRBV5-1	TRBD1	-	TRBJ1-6	CATSLWGQEDSPLHF	TGCGCCACCTCTCTGTGGGGACAGGAAGATTCACCCCTCCACTTT
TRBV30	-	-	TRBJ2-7	CAWSLGSSYEQYF	TGTGCCTGGAGTTTGGGGAGCTCCTACGAGCAGTACTTC
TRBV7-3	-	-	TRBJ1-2	CASSLTGGIRGYGYTF	TGTGCCAGCAGCTTAACTGGAGGGATTCGAGGTTATGGCTACACCTTC
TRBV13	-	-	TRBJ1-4	CASSLGGAAEKLFF	TGTGCCAGCAGCTTAGGGGGGGCGGCTGAAAAACTGTTTTTT
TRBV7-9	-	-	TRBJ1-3	CASSQYGGNTIYF	TGTGCCAGCAGCCAGTACGGGGGAAACACCATATATTTT
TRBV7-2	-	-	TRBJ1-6	CASSSLGRTLNSPLHF	TGTGCCAGCAGCTCTCTGGGGCGGACCTTAAATTCACCCCTCCACTTT
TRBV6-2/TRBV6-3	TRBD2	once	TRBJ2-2	CASSRLAIGELFF	TGTGCCAGCAGCCGACTAGCGATCGGGGAGCTGTTTTTT
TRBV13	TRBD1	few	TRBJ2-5	CASSSTGVETQYF	TGTGCCAGCAGCTCGACAGGGGTAGAGACCCAGTACTTC
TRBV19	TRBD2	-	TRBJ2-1	CASSPRLAGGLYNEQFF	TGTGCCAGTAGTCCCCGACTAGCGGGAGGGCTCTACAATGAGCAGTTCTTC
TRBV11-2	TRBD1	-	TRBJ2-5	CASSYTTGGQETQYF	TGTGCCAGCAGCTATACGACAGGGGGCCAAGAGACCCAGTACTTC
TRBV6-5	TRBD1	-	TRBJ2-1	CASSPGTAMWAEQFF	TGTGCCAGCAGCCCCGGGACAGCGATGTGGGCTGAGCAGTTCTTC
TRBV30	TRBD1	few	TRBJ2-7	CACRDRTYEQYF	TGTGCCTGCAGGGACAGAACCTACGAGCAGTACTTC
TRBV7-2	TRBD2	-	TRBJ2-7	CASSLGGAEEQYF	TGTGCCAGCAGCCTCGGGGGGGCCGAAGAGCAGTACTTC
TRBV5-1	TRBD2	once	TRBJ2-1	CASSLGLLWGGGYNEQFF	TGCGCCAGCAGCTTGGGTCTTTTATGGGGGGGTGGCTACAATGAGCAGTTCTTC
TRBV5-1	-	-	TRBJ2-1	CASSFTAASDNEQFF	TGCGCCAGCAGCTTCACCGCGGCTTCGGACAATGAGCAGTTCTTC
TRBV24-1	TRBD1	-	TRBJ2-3	CATSPGQGVDTQYF	TGTGCCACTTCTCCGGGACAGGGGGTAGATACGCAGTATTTT
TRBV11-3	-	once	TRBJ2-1	CASSFGSEQFF	TGTGCCAGCAGCTTTGGCTCTGAGCAGTTCTTC
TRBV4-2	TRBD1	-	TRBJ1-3	CASSQPRQGTSSGNTIYF	TGTGCCAGCAGCCAACCGCGACAGGGGACATCCTCTGGAAACACCATATATTTT
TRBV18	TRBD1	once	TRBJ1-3	CASSKDREDTIYF	TGTGCCAGCTCCAAGGACAGGGAGGACACCATATATTTT
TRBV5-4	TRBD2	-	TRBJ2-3	CASSGKRDTDTQYF	TGTGCCAGCAGCGGAAAGCGGGACACAGATACGCAGTATTTT
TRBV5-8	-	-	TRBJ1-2	CASSLGQRSNYGYTF	TGTGCCAGCAGCTTGGGTCAGAGGTCTAACTATGGCTACACCTTC
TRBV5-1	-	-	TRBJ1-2	CASSFSEGNYGYTF	TGCGCCAGCAGCTTCAGCGAGGGAAACTATGGCTACACCTTC
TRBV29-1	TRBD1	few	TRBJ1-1	CSVGQVNTEAFF	TGCAGCGTCGGACAGGTGAACACTGAAGCTTTCTTT
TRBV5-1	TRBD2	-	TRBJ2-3	CASSLGTRVDTQYF	TGCGCCAGCAGCTTGGGGACTAGAGTTGATACGCAGTATTTT
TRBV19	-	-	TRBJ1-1	CASSFDTEAFF	TGTGCCAGTAGTTTCGACACTGAAGCTTTCTTT
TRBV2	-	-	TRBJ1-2	CASTDMIPWGYTF	TGTGCCAGCACCGACATGATACCATGGGGCTACACCTTC
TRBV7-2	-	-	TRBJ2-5	CASSLMARQETQYF	TGTGCCAGCAGCCTCATGGCCCGCCAAGAGACCCAGTACTTC
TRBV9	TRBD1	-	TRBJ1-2	CASSARDSFYGYTF	TGTGCCAGCAGCGCCCGGGACAGCTTCTATGGCTACACCTTC
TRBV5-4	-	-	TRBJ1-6	CASRDPERGSPLHF	TGTGCCAGCAGGGACCCGGAGCGGGGATCACCCCTCCACTTT
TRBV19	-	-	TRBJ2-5	CATAPGHTQETQYF	TGTGCCACCGCCCCCGGACATACCCAAGAGACCCAGTACTTC
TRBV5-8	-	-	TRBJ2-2	CASSLGREATGELFF	TGTGCCAGCAGCTTGGGTAGGGAGGCCACCGGGGAGCTGTTTTTT
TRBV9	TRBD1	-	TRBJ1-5	CASSPRTGVGNQPQHF	TGTGCCAGCAGCCCTCGGACAGGGGTGGGCAATCAGCCCCAGCATTTT
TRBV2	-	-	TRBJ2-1	CASSGSRVADEQFF	TGTGCCAGCAGTGGGTCCAGGGTTGCGGATGAGCAGTTCTTC
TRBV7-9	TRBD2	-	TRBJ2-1	CASSGRTSGLLYNEQFF	TGTGCCAGCAGCGGCCGGACTAGCGGTCTTCTCTACAATGAGCAGTTCTTC
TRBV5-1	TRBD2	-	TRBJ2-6	CASSLEAGRAGANVLTF	TGCGCCAGCAGCTTGGAAGCAGGGAGGGCTGGGGCCAACGTCCTGACTTTC
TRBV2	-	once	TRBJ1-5	CASSPGGSNQPQHF	TGTGCCAGCAGTCCTGGGGGGAGCAATCAGCCCCAGCATTTT
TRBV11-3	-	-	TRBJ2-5	CASSLGRLQETQYF	TGTGCCAGCAGCTTAGGCCGACTACAAGAGACCCAGTACTTC
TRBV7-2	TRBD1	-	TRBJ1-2	CASRQEGALDFYGYTF	TGTGCCAGCAGGCAGGAGGGGGCGCTGGATTTCTATGGCTACACCTTC
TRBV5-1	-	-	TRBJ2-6	CASSLVLEGANVLTF	TGCGCCAGCAGCTTGGTATTAGAGGGGGCCAACGTCCTGACTTTC
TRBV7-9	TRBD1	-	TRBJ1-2	CASSSPRDRGGGYTF	TGTGCCAGCAGCTCCCCGCGCGACAGGGGCGGTGGCTACACCTTC
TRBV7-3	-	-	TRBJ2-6	CASSLSTSSGANVLTF	TGTGCCAGCAGCTTAAGTACCAGCTCTGGGGCCAACGTCCTGACTTTC
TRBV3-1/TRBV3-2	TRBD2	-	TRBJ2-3	CASSQEGLFRNTQYF	TGTGCCAGCAGCCAAGAGGGACTATTTCGTAATACGCAGTATTTT
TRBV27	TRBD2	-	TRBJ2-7	CASSHRTSVIYEQYF	TGTGCCAGCAGTCACCGGACTAGCGTAATCTACGAGCAGTACTTC
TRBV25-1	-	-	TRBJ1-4	CASSEGPGPSEKLFF	TGTGCCAGCAGTGAAGGTCCAGGTCCCTCCGAAAAACTGTTTTTT
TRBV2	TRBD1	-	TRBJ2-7	CASSESQGVRGEQYF	TGTGCCAGCAGTGAATCACAGGGGGTTCGGGGCGAGCAGTACTTC
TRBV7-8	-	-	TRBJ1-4	CASSVVEKLFF	TGTGCCAGCAGCGTCGTCGAAAAACTGTTTTTT
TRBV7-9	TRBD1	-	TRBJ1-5	CASSQGYAGGDQPQHF	TGTGCCAGCAGCCAAGGGTACGCAGGGGGCGATCAGCCCCAGCATTTT